The 31 T cell receptor beta chains reported below all come from one sample, sequenced in a study of human T cells and chemical hapten exposure (TCRdb year 2021). This specimen's time point label, per the study, means: pre-sensitization, week 0. What this sample's treatment or condition label stands for: therapeutic diphenylcyclopropenone sensitization with weekly scalp DPC. The library relied on RACE. These reads were obtained on a NextSeq 500. TCRdb's own reprocessing of the public reads used fastp at Q25 and MiXCR and kept productive beta chains. Under each unique CDR3 protein, matching rows form one entry showing the most common genes and DNA. In this sample the table shows 300,000 to 400,000 distinct CDR3 sequences, 4.5% to 6% of which occur a single time. The biggest ten clones account for approximately 2.8% of the sample. This specimen was whole blood, taken in connection with sensitization to the hapten diphenylcyclopropenone (DPC). Receptors were obtained from a woman aged 45-59 years with alopecia areata. Some clones in this sample may be carry-over from other donors' samples.

A few counts support this clonotype. The gene calls are TRBV5-1 and TRBJ2-3; 8 nucleotides agree with TRBD2. V gave up 5 bases and J gave up 4 bases; unmatched junction bases: 6. Germline CDR1 and CDR2: SGHRS and YFSETQ. This CDR3 is built from 14 residues. CDR3 sequence: CASRGTSSPDTQYF. DNA of the CDR3: TGCGCCAGCAGGGGGACTAGTTCGCCAGATACGCAGTATTTT.

This clonotype was counted at least ten times. V gene TRBV9 combines with J gene TRBJ2-1; unclear D gene. From germline, CDR1 is SGDLS and CDR2 YYNGEE. V dropped 0 bases and J dropped 5 bases, with 15 bases sitting between them. The CDR3 contains 16 residues. CDR3 bases: TGTGCCAGCAGCGTAGTCCCCACGCCATTGAACAATGAGCAGTTCTTC. Its translation: CASSVVPTPLNNEQFF.

This clonotype was observed at least ten times. The chain has TRBV4-3 and TRBJ2-7; D may match TRBD1 or TRBD2 (5 bases each). Germline V gene data show CDR1 as LGHNA and CDR2 as YSLEER. The CDR3 contains 13 residues. The germline V and J ends were trimmed by 0 bases and 6 bases, with 9 bases remaining between them. DNA of the CDR3: TGCGCCAGCAGCCAAGATCTTGGGACCGAGCAGTACTTC. Protein: CASSQDLGTEQYF.

This clonotype was seen more than once but under ten times. The V call is TRBV29-1, the J call TRBJ1-4; 8 nucleotides align to TRBD1. Trimming cost V 2 bases and J 7 bases; bases outside gene matches: 6. The CDR3 length is 14 residues. Germline CDR1 SQVTM, CDR2 ANQGSEA. The CDR3 region is CSVESDREGEKLFF. The CDR3 DNA reads as TGCAGCGTTGAATCGGACAGGGAGGGTGAAAAACTGTTTTTT. Full variable domain (remainder filled in from reference TRBV29-1 and TRBJ1-4): SAVISQKPSRDICQRGTSLTIQCQVDSQVTMMFWYRQQPGQSLTLIATANQGSEATYESGFVIDKFPISRPNLTFSTLTVSNMSPEDSSIYLCSVESDREGEKLFFGSGTQLSVL.

This clonotype has just a few counts. The rearrangement links TRBV20-1 to TRBJ2-3, with D hard to call. Trimming removed 4 bases from V and 4 bases from J, with 9 bases in between. The CDR3 runs 12 residues. Germline V gives CDR1 DFQATT, CDR2 SNEGSKA (reference sequence). The CDR3: CSAIGVSDTQYF. CDR3 nucleotides: TGCAGTGCTATCGGAGTATCAGATACGCAGTATTTT.

V usage is TRBV30 and J usage is TRBJ2-3; 11 bases fit TRBD2. With 1 base clipped from V and 3 bases from J, the junction kept 6 bases outside the gene matches. Germline V lookup: CDR1 GTSNPN, CDR2 SVGIG (reference sequence). This CDR3 spans 16 amino acids. The CDR3 reads CAWSGLAGGTTDTQYF. As DNA, the CDR3 is TGTGCCTGGAGTGGCTTAGCGGGAGGGACGACAGATACGCAGTATTTT.

In nucleotides, the CDR3 is TGCGCCAGCAGCCCCACCGGGACCAACTACGAGCAGTACTTC. It codes for CASSPTGTNYEQYF. The V and J genes are TRBV4-3 and TRBJ2-7, with D perhaps given as TRBD1 or TRBD2 (5 bases each). Germline V gene data show CDR1 as LGHNA and CDR2 as YSLEER. V was clipped by 4 bases and J by 3 bases, with 13 bases between them. There are 14 residues in the CDR3.

The chain links TRBV10-3 to TRBJ1-3; no definite D call. The CDR3 contains 12 residues. Germline lookup yields CDR1 ENHRY and CDR2 SYGVKD. V lost 8 bases and J lost 0, with 5 bases in between. The CDR3 DNA follows: TGTGCCATCGGAACCTCTGGAAACACCATATATTTT. Amino acids: CAIGTSGNTIYF.

This clonotype has a handful of counts. The chain employs TRBV29-1 and TRBJ1-1, with D uncertain. Germline V gene sequence: CDR1 SQVTM, CDR2 ANQGSEA. Trimming left V 7 bases short and J 2 bases short, with 11 bases between. This CDR3 is built from 12 residues. CDR3 coding DNA: TGCAGCGCCGTCGGTGCCAACACTGAAGCTTTCTTT. Its protein is CSAVGANTEAFF.

The chain joins TRBV29-1 to TRBJ2-7, with D possibly being TRBD1 (6 bases). CDR1 is SQVTM, CDR2 ANQGSEA, per germline. The CDR3 has 13 amino acids. V lost 2 bases to trimming and J lost 2 bases, with 10 bases between them. The CDR3 here is CSVELDSTYEQYF. The CDR3 DNA reads as TGCAGCGTTGAATTGGACAGTACCTACGAGCAGTACTTC.

The chain is built from TRBV5-1 and TRBJ1-3; a weak D match, TRBD1 (6 bases). The CDR3 is 18 residues long. Germline V gene data show CDR1 as SGHRS and CDR2 as YFSETQ. Trimming cost V 2 bases and J 0 bases, with 18 bases left between them. CDR3 in amino acids: CASSLRAGTIFSGNTIYF. DNA of the CDR3: TGCGCCAGCAGCTTACGCGCCGGGACAATTTTCTCTGGAAACACCATATATTTT.

This clonotype occurred many times. The V gene is TRBV30, the J gene TRBJ1-3, with D perhaps TRBD1 (5 bases). The CDR3 extends over 13 amino acids. CDR1 and CDR2 (germline): GTSNPN, SVGIG (reference sequence). Trimming stripped 3 bases from V and 1 base from J, with 7 bases between. CDR3 region: CAWSQGSGNTIYF. Here the CDR3 DNA reads TGTGCCTGGAGCCAGGGATCTGGAAACACCATATATTTT. Full variable domain (rest looked up from reference TRBV30 and TRBJ1-3): SQTIHQWPATLVQPVGSPLSLECTVEGTSNPNLYWYRQAAGRGLQLLFYSVGIGQISSEVPQNLSASRPQDRQFILSSKKLLLSDSGFYLCAWSQGSGNTIYFGEGSWLTVV.

This clonotype was seen ten or more times. V usage is TRBV2 and J usage is TRBJ2-1; D is possibly TRBD2 (5 bases). The germline V gene encodes CDR1 SNHLY and CDR2 FYNNEI. Trimming removed 6 bases from V and 6 bases from J, with 15 bases in between. This CDR3 region has 14 residues. The CDR3 sequence: CASREELSVNEQFF. The CDR3 coding sequence is TGTGCCAGCAGAGAGGAACTTAGCGTCAATGAGCAGTTCTTC.

This clonotype has only a few counts. This chain joins TRBV10-3 and TRBJ1-2; 12 nucleotides align to TRBD1. Unmatched junction bases numbered 6, after V lost 4 bases and J lost 0 bases. Per the germline V gene, CDR1 is ENHRY and CDR2 is SYGVKD. The CDR3 contains 17 residues. The CDR3 spells CAISGDRGRSANYGYTF. DNA for the CDR3: TGTGCCATCAGTGGGGACAGGGGGCGCTCAGCTAACTATGGCTACACCTTC.

V usage is TRBV3-1 and J usage is TRBJ2-3, with no clear D. This CDR3 spans 15 amino acids. Between the trimmed V and J ends, which lost 2 bases and 0 bases, there was a span of 9 bases. Germline V gene sequence: CDR1 LGHDT, CDR2 YNNKEL (reference sequence). DNA for the CDR3: TGTGCCAGCAGCCAAAGCCAATTTAGCACAGATACGCAGTATTTT. Its protein is CASSQSQFSTDTQYF.

The chain combines TRBV6-2 or TRBV6-3 with TRBJ2-1; D ambiguous. V gave up 6 bases and J gave up 8 bases, with 8 bases separating them. Germline values: CDR1 MNHEY, CDR2 SVGEGT. This CDR3 spans 11 amino acids. This CDR3 is CASSQVYEQFF. The CDR3, as DNA: TGTGCCAGCAGCCAAGTCTATGAGCAGTTCTTC.

This clonotype was picked up many times. J is TRBJ2-7 and V is TRBV4-2; D not certain. V was shortened by 0 bases and J by 3 bases, with 6 bases between the two germline ends. The CDR3 has 13 residues. Per the germline V gene, CDR1 is LGHNA and CDR2 is YNFKEQ. The CDR3 DNA sequence: TGTGCCAGCAGCCAAGATATCCTCTACGAGCAGTACTTC. This translates into CASSQDILYEQYF.

This rearrangement joins TRBV5-1 to TRBJ2-3; D not resolved. Germline V gene data show CDR1 as SGHRS and CDR2 as YFSETQ. This CDR3 spans 16 amino acids. Trimming took 4 bases from V and 2 from J, leaving 17 bases between them. The CDR3 sequence: CASSLGKASYTDTQYF. Here the CDR3 DNA reads TGCGCCAGCAGCCTCGGAAAGGCCTCCTACACAGATACGCAGTATTTT.

In this sample, this clonotype turned up many times. V usage is TRBV6-2 or TRBV6-3 and J usage is TRBJ2-1; D gene ambiguous. V lost 5 bases to trimming and J lost 7 bases, with 15 bases between them. Germline V gene sequence: CDR1 MNHEY, CDR2 SVGEGT. The length of the CDR3 is 14 residues. The CDR3 is CASSVLKARNEQFF. The CDR3 DNA sequence: TGTGCCAGCAGTGTGCTCAAAGCGAGGAATGAGCAGTTCTTC.

The J gene is TRBJ1-6, the V gene TRBV13, with no clear D. Germline lookup yields CDR1 PRHDT and CDR2 FYEKMQ (reference sequence). The CDR3 is 14 residues long. V lost 5 bases and J lost 10, with 15 bases in between. The CDR3 region is CASSQPGSGSPLHF. The CDR3 DNA follows: TGTGCCAGCAGCCAACCCGGGTCGGGGTCACCCCTCCACTTT.

The chain joins TRBV5-1 to TRBJ1-1; TRBD1 aligns across 8 bases. The germline V gene encodes CDR1 SGHRS and CDR2 YFSETQ. This CDR3 spans 16 amino acids. The V segment lost 4 bases and the J segment 1 base; nucleotides outside the gene matches: 9. The CDR3 loop reads CASSPSPGTGNTEAFF. The DNA of the CDR3 is TGCGCCAGCAGCCCATCCCCCGGGACAGGGAACACTGAAGCTTTCTTT.

This clonotype was observed a handful of times. CDR3 sequence reads: CASTRRGSTEAFF. The CDR3, as DNA: TGTGCCAGCACCCGGAGGGGTTCCACTGAAGCTTTCTTT. The chain combines TRBV5-6 with TRBJ1-1; possibly TRBD1 for D (5 bases). The CDR3 contains 13 residues. Germline V CDR1 and CDR2: SGHDT, YYEEEE. The ends were cut back, 6 bases at V and 4 bases at J, with 13 bases in the middle.

This clonotype was seen repeatedly, ten times or more. The rearrangement uses TRBV29-1 and TRBJ1-1; D is unresolved. V lost 7 bases and J 3 bases, leaving 9 bases between the germline ends. CDR1 SQVTM and CDR2 ANQGSEA come from the germline V gene. This CDR3 comprises 11 residues. The CDR3 DNA reads as TGCAGCGCCCAGGACCACACTGAAGCTTTCTTT. Protein product: CSAQDHTEAFF.

This clonotype showed up many times. This chain uses TRBV29-1 with TRBJ2-1, with D possibly TRBD1 on 7 matching bases. This CDR3 is 16 amino acids long. CDR1 and CDR2 (germline): SQVTM, ANQGSEA. The V gene lost 0 bases and the J gene lost 5 bases, with 17 bases spanning the gap. The CDR3 loop reads CSVEEEGRGVHNEQFF. CDR3 in DNA: TGCAGCGTTGAAGAGGAAGGCAGGGGGGTCCACAATGAGCAGTTCTTC.

This clonotype was seen more than once but under ten times. The rearrangement links TRBV6-5 to TRBJ2-2; 8 positions match TRBD2. The ends lost 7 bases at V and 1 base at J; junction bases unmatched: 2. The CDR3 spans 14 residues. Germline V lookup: CDR1 MNHEY, CDR2 SVGAGI. For the CDR3, the DNA is TGTGCCAGCACTAGCGGGCTGAACACCGGGGAGCTGTTTTTT. As protein: CASTSGLNTGELFF.

Ten or more counts support this clonotype. The rearrangement joins TRBV29-1 to TRBJ1-1; 7 positions agree with TRBD1. Trimming cost V 7 bases and J 4 bases; bases outside gene matches: 21. The CDR3 has 17 amino acids. The germline gives CDR1 SQVTM, CDR2 ANQGSEA. The CDR3 DNA sequence: TGCAGCGCCCAAAGCCGAGGGGGCCCGGAAGGGGTCACTGAAGCTTTCTTT. Residues: CSAQSRGGPEGVTEAFF.

There are many counts of this clonotype. V is TRBV12-3 or TRBV12-4 and J is TRBJ1-2; 8 bases align to TRBD1. Losses at the gene ends were 5 bases for V and 2 bases for J; bases not matched to a gene: 7. The CDR3 has 15 amino acids. CDR3 amino acids: CASSPRQGTNYGYTF. CDR3 DNA sequence: TGTGCCAGCAGTCCCAGACAGGGGACCAACTATGGCTACACCTTC.

This clonotype was seen many times. The CDR3 DNA is TGTGCCAGCAGCTTAGTCTCTAGCGGGACGCAGTATTTT. Translation: CASSLVSSGTQYF. The chain recombines TRBV7-8 with TRBJ2-3; 8 bases are a match to TRBD2. The CDR3 covers 13 residues. Germline values: CDR1 SGHVS, CDR2 FQNEAQ. Trimming took 1 base from V and 9 from J; bases not matched to a gene: 3.

This clonotype was picked up many times. The chain joins TRBV6-5 to TRBJ2-2, with 13 bases matching TRBD2. CDR1 MNHEY and CDR2 SVGAGI come from the germline V gene. The junction had 4 bases not matched to a gene; V was cut back by 3 bases and J by 0 bases. This CDR3 is built from 18 residues. The CDR3 nucleotides read TGTGCCAGCAGTTATGGACTAGCGGGGGCAGCGAACACCGGGGAGCTGTTTTTT. Its protein is CASSYGLAGAANTGELFF.

In its sample, this clonotype was seen many times. The V gene is TRBV6-5, the J gene TRBJ1-3, with 11 nucleotides matching TRBD1. The V gene end was trimmed by 6 bases and the J gene end by 4 bases; junction bases not matched to a gene: 5. Germline-derived CDR1 and CDR2 are MNHEY and SVGAGI. The CDR3 extends over 15 amino acids. The CDR3: CASRPDRGQGNTIYF. CDR3 coding DNA: TGTGCCAGCAGACCGGACAGGGGGCAAGGAAACACCATATATTTT.

At least ten counts were recorded for this clonotype. The chain recombines TRBV12-3 or TRBV12-4 with TRBJ2-1, with D possibly being TRBD1 (5 bases). Trimming pared 3 bases from V and 3 bases from J, leaving 21 bases between. The CDR3 extends over 18 amino acids. The CDR3 DNA reads TGTGCCAGCAGTTTCGGACGGTTAAGGGGTGGTAGCTACAATGAGCAGTTCTTC. This codes for CASSFGRLRGGSYNEQFF.